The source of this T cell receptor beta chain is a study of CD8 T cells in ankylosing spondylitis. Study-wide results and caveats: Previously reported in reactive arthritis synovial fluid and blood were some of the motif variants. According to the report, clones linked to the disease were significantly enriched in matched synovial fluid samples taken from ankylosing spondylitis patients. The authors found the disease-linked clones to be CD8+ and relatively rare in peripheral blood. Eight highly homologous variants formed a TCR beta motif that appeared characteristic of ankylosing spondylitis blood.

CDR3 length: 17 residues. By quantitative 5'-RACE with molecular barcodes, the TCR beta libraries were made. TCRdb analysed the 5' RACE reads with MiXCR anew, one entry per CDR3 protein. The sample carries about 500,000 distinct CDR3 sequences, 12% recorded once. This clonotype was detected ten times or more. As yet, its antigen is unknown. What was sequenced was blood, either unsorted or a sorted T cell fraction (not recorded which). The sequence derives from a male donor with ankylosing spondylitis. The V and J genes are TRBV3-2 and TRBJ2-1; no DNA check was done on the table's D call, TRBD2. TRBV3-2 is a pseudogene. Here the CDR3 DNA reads TGTGCCACCAGGGGATCGGGGACTCGGGCTTTTTACAATGAGCAGTTCTTC. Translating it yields CATRGSGTRAFYNEQFF.